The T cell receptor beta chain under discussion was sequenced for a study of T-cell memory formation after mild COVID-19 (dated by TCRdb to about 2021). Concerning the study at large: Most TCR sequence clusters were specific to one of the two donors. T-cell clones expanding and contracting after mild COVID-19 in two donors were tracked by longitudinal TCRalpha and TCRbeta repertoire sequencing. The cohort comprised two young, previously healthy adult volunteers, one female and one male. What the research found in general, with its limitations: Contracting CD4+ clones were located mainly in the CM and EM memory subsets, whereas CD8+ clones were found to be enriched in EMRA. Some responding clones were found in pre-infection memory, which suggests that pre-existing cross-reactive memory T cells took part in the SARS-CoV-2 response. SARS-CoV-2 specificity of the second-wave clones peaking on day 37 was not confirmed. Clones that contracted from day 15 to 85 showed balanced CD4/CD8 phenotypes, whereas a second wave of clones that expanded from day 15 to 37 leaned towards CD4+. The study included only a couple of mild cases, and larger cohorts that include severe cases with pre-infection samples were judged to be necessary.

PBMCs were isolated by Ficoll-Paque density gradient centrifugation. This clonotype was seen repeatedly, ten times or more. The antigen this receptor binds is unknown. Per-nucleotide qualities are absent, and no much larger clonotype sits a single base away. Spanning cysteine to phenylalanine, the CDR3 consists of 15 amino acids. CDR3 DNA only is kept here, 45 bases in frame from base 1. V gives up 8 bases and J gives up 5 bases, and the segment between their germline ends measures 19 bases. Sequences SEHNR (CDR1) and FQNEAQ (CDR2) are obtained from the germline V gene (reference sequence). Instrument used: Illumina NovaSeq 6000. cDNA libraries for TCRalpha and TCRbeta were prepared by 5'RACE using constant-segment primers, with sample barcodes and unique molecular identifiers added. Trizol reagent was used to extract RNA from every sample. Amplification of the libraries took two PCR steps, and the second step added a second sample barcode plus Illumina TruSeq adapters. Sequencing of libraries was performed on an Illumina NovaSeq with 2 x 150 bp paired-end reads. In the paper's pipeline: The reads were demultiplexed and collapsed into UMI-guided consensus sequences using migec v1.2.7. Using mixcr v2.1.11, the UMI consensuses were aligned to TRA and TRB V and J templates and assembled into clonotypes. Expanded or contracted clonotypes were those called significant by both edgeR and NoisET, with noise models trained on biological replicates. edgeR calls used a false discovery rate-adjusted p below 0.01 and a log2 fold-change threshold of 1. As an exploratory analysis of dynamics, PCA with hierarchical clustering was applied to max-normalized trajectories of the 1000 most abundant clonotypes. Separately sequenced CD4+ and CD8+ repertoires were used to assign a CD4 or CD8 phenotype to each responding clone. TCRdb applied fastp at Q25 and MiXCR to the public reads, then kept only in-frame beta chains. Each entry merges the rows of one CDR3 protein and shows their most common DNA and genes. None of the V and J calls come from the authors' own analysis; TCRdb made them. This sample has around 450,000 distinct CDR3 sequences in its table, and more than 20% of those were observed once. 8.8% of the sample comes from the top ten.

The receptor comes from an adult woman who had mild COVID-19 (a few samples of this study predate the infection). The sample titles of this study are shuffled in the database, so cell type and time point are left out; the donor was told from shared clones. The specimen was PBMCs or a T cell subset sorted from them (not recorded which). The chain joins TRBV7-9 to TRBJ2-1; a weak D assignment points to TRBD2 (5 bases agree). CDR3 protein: CASRPSFEADNEQFF. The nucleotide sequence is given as TGTGCCAGCCGACCGTCCTTCGAAGCGGACAATGAGCAGTTCTTC.